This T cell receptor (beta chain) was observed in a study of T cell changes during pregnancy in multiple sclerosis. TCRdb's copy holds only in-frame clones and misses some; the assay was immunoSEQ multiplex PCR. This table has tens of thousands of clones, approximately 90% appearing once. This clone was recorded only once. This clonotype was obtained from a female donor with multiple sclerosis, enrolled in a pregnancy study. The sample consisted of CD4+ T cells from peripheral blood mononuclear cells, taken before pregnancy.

The CDR3 coding sequence is TGTGCCAGCAGCTTGGGGTCTCGACAGGATGAAAAACTGTTTTTT. Translated, it gives CASSLGSRQDEKLFF. The chain links TRBV11-3 to TRBJ1-4; D is perhaps TRBD1 (6 bases). Germline lookup yields CDR1 SGHNT and CDR2 YENEEA. This CDR3 comprises 15 residues. Trimming removed 3 bases at V and 6 bases at J, with 14 bases between.